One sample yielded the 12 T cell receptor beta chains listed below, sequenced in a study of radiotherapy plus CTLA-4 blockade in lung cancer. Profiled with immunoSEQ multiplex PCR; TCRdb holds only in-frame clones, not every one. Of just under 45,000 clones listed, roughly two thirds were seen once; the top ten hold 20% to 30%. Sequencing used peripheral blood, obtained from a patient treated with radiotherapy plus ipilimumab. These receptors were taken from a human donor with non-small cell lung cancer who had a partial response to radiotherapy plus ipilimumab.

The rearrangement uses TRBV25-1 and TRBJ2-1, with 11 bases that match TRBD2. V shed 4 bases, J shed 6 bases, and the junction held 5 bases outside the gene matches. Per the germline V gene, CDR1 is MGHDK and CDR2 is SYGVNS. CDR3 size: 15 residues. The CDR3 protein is CASSVLAGVGNEQFF. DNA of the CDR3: TGTGCCAGCAGTGTACTAGCGGGAGTTGGCAATGAGCAGTTCTTC.

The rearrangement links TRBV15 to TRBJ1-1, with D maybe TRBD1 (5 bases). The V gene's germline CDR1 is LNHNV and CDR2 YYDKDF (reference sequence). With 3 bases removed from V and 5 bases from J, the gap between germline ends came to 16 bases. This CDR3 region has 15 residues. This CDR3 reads CATSSEGWGGTEAFF. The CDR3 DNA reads TGTGCCACCAGCAGTGAGGGGTGGGGGGGAACTGAAGCTTTCTTT.

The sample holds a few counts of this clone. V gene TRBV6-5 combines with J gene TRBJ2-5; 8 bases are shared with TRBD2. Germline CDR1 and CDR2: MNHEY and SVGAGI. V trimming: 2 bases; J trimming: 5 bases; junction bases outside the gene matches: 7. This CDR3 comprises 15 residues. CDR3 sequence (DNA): TGTGCCAGCAGTTACCAGGGACTAGGTGCGGAGACCCAGTACTTC. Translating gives CASSYQGLGAETQYF.

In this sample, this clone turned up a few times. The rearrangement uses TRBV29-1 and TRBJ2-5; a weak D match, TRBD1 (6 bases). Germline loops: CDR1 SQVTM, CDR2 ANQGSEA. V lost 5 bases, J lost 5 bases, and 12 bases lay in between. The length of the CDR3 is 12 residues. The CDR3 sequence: CSVLTGMETQYF. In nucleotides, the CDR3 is TGCAGCGTTCTTACAGGGATGGAGACCCAGTACTTC.

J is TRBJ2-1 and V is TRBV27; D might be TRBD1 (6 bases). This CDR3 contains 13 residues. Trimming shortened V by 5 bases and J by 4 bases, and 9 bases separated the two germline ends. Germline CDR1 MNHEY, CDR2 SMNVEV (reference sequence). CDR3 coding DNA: TGTGCCAGCAGTCGGACAGCTTACAATGAGCAGTTCTTC. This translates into CASSRTAYNEQFF.

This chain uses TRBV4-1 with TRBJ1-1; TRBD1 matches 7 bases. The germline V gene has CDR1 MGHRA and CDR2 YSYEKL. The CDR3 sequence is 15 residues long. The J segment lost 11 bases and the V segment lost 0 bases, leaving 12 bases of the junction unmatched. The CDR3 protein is CASSQDPSRGAWAFF. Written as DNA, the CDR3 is TGCGCCAGCAGCCAAGATCCCAGCAGGGGGGCCTGGGCTTTCTTT.

The CDR3 loop is CASSSRGPWNTEAFF. CDR3 nucleotide sequence: TGTGCCAGCAGTAGCAGGGGCCCCTGGAACACTGAAGCTTTCTTT. V and J are TRBV6-1 and TRBJ1-1; possibly TRBD1 for D (6 bases). Germline values: CDR1 MNHNS, CDR2 SASEGT. This CDR3 contains 15 residues. V lost 5 bases, J lost 1 base, and 14 bases lay in between.

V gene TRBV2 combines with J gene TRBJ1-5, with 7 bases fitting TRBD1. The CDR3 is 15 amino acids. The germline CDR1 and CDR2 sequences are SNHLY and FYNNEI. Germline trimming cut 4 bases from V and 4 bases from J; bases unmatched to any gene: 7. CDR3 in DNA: TGTGCCAGCAGTGCCTGGGACAGCACAAATCAGCCCCAGCATTTT. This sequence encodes CASSAWDSTNQPQHF.

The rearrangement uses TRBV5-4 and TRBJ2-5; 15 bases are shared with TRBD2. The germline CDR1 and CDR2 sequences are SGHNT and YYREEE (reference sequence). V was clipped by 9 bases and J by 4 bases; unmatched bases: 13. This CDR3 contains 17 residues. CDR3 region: CATIPGTSGRSGETQYF. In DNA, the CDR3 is TGTGCCACTATACCCGGGACTAGCGGGAGGTCGGGAGAGACCCAGTACTTC.

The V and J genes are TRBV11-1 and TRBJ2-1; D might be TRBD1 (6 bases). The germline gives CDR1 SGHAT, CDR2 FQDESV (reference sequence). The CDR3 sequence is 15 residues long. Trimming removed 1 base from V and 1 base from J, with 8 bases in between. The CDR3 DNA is TGTGCCAGCAGCTTAGAAGACAGGTCCTACAATGAGCAGTTCTTC. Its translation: CASSLEDRSYNEQFF.

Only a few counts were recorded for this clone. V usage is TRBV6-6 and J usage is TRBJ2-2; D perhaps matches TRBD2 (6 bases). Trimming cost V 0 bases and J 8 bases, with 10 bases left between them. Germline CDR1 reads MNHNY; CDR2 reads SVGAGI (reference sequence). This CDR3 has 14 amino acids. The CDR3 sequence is CASSYSGGSGELFF. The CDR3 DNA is TGTGCCAGCAGTTACTCTGGGGGGTCGGGGGAGCTGTTTTTT.

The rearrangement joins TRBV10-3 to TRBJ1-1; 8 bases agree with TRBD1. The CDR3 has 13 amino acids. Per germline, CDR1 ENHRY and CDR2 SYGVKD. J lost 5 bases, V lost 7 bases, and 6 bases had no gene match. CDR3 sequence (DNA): TGTGCCATCACAGGACAGGGAGAAACTGAAGCTTTCTTT. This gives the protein CAITGQGETEAFF.